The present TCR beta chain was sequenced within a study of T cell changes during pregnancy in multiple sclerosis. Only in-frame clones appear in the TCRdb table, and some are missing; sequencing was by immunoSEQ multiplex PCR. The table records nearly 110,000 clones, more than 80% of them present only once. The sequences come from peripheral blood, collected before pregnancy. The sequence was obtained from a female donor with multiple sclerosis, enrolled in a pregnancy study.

The CDR3 nucleotides are TGCAGCGTTGACAGGACAGCAGCACAGTATGGCTACACCTTC. It specifies CSVDRTAAQYGYTF. V gene TRBV29-1 combines with J gene TRBJ1-2; D perhaps matches TRBD1 (6 bases). The V gene lost 3 bases and the J gene lost 5 bases, with 16 bases spanning the gap. The CDR3 length is 14 residues. From germline, CDR1 is SQVTM and CDR2 ANQGSEA.